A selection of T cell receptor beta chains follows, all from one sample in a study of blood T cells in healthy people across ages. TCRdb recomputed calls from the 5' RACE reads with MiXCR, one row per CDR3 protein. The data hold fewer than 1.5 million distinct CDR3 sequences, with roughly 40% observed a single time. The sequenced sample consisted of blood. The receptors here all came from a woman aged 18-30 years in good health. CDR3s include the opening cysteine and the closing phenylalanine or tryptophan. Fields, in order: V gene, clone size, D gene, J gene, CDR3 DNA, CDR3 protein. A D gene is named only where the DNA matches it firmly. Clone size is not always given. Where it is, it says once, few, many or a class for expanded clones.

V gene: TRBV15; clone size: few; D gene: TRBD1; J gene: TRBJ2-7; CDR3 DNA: TGTGCCACCAGCAGAGATTGGGGCCAGGGGGTTTACGAGCAGTACTTC; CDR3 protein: CATSRDWGQGVYEQYF
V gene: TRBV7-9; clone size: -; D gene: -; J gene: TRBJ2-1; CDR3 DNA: TGTGCCAGCAGCCCACGGACCGGAATCTACAATGAGCAGTTCTTC; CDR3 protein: CASSPRTGIYNEQFF
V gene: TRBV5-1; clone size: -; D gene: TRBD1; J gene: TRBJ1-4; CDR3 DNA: TGCGCCAGCAGTTTGCCGACAGGGAGTAATGAAAAACTGTTTTTT; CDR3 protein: CASSLPTGSNEKLFF
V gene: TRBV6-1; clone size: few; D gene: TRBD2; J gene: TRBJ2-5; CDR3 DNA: TGTGCCAGCAGCTCTCCCGGGGGGTTATACAATGAGCAGTACTTC; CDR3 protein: CASSSPGGLYNEQYF
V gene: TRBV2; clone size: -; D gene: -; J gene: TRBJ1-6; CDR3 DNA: TGTGCCAGCACTAGACAGTCGGGTAATTCACCCCTCCACTTT; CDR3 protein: CASTRQSGNSPLHF
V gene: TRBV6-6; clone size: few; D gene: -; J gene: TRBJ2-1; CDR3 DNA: TGTGCCAGCAGTTATTCGGACAGGCAGTTCTTC; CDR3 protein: CASSYSDRQFF
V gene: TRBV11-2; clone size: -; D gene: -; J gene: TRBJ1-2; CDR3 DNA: TGTGCCAGCAGCACCCTAAGTTCGCATTATGGCTACACCTTC; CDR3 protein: CASSTLSSHYGYTF
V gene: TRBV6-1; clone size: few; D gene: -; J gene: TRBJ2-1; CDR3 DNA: TGTGCCAGCAGTGGAACAAGACTAGTTTGGAATGAGCAGTTCTTC; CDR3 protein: CASSGTRLVWNEQFF
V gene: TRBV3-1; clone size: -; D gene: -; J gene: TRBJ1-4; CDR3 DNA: TGTGCCAGCAGCCAAGAGGGGGGGCGACTGTTTTTT; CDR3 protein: CASSQEGGRLFF
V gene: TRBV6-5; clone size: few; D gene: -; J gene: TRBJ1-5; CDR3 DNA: TGTGCCAGCAGTTACTCAGGTGTAAAAGGGGGATATAGCAATCAGCCCCAGCATTTT; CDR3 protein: CASSYSGVKGGYSNQPQHF
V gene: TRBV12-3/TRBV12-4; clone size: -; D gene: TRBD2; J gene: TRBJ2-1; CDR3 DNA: TGTGCCAGCAGTTTTAAAGCGGGAGGGGGTCAGTTCTTC; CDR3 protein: CASSFKAGGGQFF
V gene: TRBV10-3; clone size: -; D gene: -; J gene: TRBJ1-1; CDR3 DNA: TGTGCCATCAGTGTCCTGAACACTGAAGCTTTCTTT; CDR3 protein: CAISVLNTEAFF
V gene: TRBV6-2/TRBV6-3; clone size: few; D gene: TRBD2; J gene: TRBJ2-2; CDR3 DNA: TGTGCCAGCAGACTAGCGGTCACCGGGGAGCTGTTTTTT; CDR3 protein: CASRLAVTGELFF
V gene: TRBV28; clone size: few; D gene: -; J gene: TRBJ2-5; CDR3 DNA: TGTGCCAGCAGTCTAGAAAGACGGGCGAAAGAGACCCAGTACTTC; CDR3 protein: CASSLERRAKETQYF
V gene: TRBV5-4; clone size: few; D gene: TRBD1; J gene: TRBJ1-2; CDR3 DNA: TGTGCCAGCACCCAATCGACAGGGGGAAACTATGGCTACACCTTC; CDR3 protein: CASTQSTGGNYGYTF
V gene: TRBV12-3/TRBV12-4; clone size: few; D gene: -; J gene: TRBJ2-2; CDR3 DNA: TGTGCCAGCAAATACAGTCCGACTAACACCGGGGAGCTGTTTTTT; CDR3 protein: CASKYSPTNTGELFF
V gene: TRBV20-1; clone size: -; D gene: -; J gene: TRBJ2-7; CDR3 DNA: TGCAGTGCTAGAGAATGGCGAGACGAGCAGTACTTC; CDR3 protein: CSAREWRDEQYF
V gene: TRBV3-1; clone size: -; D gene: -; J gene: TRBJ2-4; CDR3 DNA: TGTGCCAGCAGCCAAGAGGTCTTGGGGGAGCAGTACTTC; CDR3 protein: CASSQEVLGEQYF
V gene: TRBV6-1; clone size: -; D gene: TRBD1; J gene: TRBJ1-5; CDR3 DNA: TGTGCCAGCAGTGAATGGGGCGGGACAGACAATCAGCCCCAGCATTTT; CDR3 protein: CASSEWGGTDNQPQHF
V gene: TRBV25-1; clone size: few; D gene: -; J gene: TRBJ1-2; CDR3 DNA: TGTGCCAGCAGTGAACCGGGGGGGTCACCCTATGGCTACACCTTC; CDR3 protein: CASSEPGGSPYGYTF
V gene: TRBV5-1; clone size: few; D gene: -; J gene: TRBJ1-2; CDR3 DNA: TGCGCCAGCAGCCTACAGCGTAATTCCAACTATGGCTACACCTTC; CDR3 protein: CASSLQRNSNYGYTF
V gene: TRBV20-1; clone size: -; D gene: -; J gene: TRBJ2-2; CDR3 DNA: TGCAGTGCTAGACGGCAGGGGGAGGGCACCGGGGAGCTGTTTTTT; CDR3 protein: CSARRQGEGTGELFF
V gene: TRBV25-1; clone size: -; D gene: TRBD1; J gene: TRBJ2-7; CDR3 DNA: TGTGCCAGCAGGCAAACCGGACAGGAAGGCGAGCAGTACTTC; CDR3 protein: CASRQTGQEGEQYF
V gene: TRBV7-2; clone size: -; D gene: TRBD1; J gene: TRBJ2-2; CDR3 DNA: TGTGCCAGCAGCTTATTCGCGACAGGGGTAACCGGGGAGCTGTTTTTT; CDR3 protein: CASSLFATGVTGELFF
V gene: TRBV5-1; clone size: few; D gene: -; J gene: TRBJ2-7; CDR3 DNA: TGCGCCAGCAGCGATGGGGACACCATCTCGATCGAGCAGTACTTC; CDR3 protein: CASSDGDTISIEQYF
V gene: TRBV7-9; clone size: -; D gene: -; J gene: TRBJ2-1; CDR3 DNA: TGTGCCAGCAGCTCTAGCATCGGCTACAATGAGCAGTTCTTC; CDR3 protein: CASSSSIGYNEQFF
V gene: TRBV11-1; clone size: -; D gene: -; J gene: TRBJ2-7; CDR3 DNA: TGTGCCAGCAGCCCGCAACTTGGGACGGCCCGCAGCTCCTACGAGCAGTACTTC; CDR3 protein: CASSPQLGTARSSYEQYF
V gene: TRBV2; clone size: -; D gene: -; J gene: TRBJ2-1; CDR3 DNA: TGTGCCTGCAGTGACCGGGGGAGAACGAATGAGCAGTTCTTC; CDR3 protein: CACSDRGRTNEQFF
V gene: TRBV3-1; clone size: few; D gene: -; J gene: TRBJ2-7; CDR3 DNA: TGTGCCAGCAGCCAGACCGGGACCTTATACGAGCAGTACTTC; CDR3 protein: CASSQTGTLYEQYF
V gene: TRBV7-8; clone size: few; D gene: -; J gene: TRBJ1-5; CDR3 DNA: TGTGCCAGCAGCCCAGAGACAAGATCCCCCCCGAATCAGCCCCAGCATTTT; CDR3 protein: CASSPETRSPPNQPQHF
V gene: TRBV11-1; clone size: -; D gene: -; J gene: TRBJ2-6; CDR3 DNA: TGTGCCAGTAGCGGCAGGTTGGACCCCGGGACTGGAAGCTCTGGGGCCAACGTCCTGACTTTC; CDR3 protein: CASSGRLDPGTGSSGANVLTF